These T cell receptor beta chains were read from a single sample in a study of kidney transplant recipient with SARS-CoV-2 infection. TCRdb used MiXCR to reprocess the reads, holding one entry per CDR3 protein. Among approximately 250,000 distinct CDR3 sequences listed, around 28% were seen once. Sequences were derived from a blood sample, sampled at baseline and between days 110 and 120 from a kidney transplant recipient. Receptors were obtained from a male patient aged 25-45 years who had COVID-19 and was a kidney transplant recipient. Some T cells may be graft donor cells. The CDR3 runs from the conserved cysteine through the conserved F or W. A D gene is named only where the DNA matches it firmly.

CASRAGTENSPLHF	TRBV2	TRBJ1-6	TRBD1
CARVYTVVRKTYGYTF	TRBV5-3	TRBJ1-2	-
CASRDRGRVRYF	TRBV2	TRBJ2-7	TRBD1
CASSAGRPHSSYNEQFF	TRBV6-5	TRBJ2-1	-
CASELGGGEGETQYF	TRBV2	TRBJ2-5	-
CASSIQGDQPQHF	TRBV19	TRBJ1-5	TRBD1
CATSLGDEQYF	TRBV24-1	TRBJ2-7	-
CASSLSRLTSGSVHEQYF	TRBV11-1	TRBJ2-7	TRBD2
CASSPTGAGNTIYF	TRBV14	TRBJ1-3	TRBD1
CATSGSDLYGYTF	TRBV24-1	TRBJ1-2	-
CSAKAGDLAKNIQYF	TRBV20-1	TRBJ2-4	-
CASSLSVSGGYTF	TRBV5-1	TRBJ1-2	-
CSVEMLEDTEAFF	TRBV29-1	TRBJ1-1	-
CASSLMQGNYGYTF	TRBV5-1	TRBJ1-2	-
CASSQASVVRKTYGYTF	TRBV16	TRBJ1-2	-
CATSPVISTRKTYGYTF	TRBV24-1	TRBJ1-2	-
CASSIHGTSRKTYGYTF	TRBV10-2	TRBJ1-2	-
CASSYSNRGSAKKDSYEQYF	TRBV6-6	TRBJ2-7	-
CASSLSPQGSPQGIQYF	TRBV27	TRBJ2-4	-
CASSGAGDEQYF	TRBV5-1	TRBJ2-7	-
CASSGYRTGVNTGELFF	TRBV6-5	TRBJ2-2	TRBD1
CASSVAGDEKLFF	TRBV9	TRBJ1-4	-
CASSERGRGSNQPQHF	TRBV2	TRBJ1-5	-
CASSPDRGRNYGYTF	TRBV12-3/TRBV12-4	TRBJ1-2	TRBD1
CSASGGQSYNEQFF	TRBV20-1	TRBJ2-1	-
CAISGSRTGIRTNEKLFF	TRBV10-3	TRBJ1-4	TRBD1
CASSLNRRSRKTYGYTF	TRBV6-8	TRBJ1-2	-
CASSEGTSGKGNEQFF	TRBV6-1	TRBJ2-1	TRBD2
CASSYSQGGRKTYGYTF	TRBV6-6	TRBJ1-2	-
CASSLFEGSNEQFF	TRBV7-3	TRBJ2-1	-
CASSGGRDEQYF	TRBV2	TRBJ2-7	TRBD2
CASRVEAGAYNEQFF	TRBV5-1	TRBJ2-1	TRBD2
CASSLNFRDTEAFF	TRBV27	TRBJ1-1	-
CASSCLISPRQSRANVLTF	TRBV6-4	TRBJ2-6	-
CASSLILATVMRDTQYF	TRBV21-1	TRBJ2-3	-
CASALDNSRKAYGYTF	TRBV5-6	TRBJ1-2	-
CASIAHVPGKTYGYTF	TRBV5-4	TRBJ1-2	-
CASSQDYQMGETQYF	TRBV5-4	TRBJ2-5	-
CASSPGGGYNEQFF	TRBV18	TRBJ2-1	-
CASRPTGRGSNQPQHF	TRBV6-6	TRBJ1-5	-
CASSLERSTRGNEQFF	TRBV7-9	TRBJ2-1	-
CASSPSGTGFGYTF	TRBV7-8	TRBJ1-2	TRBD1
CASSSGHTLRKTYGYTF	TRBV3-1	TRBJ1-2	-
CASSSGPELGKTYGYTF	TRBV25-1	TRBJ1-2	-
CASSFGLGGEKLFF	TRBV11-2	TRBJ1-4	-
CASSLHGPYGKTYGYTF	TRBV6-9	TRBJ1-2	-
CASSGNIGRRKTYGYTF	TRBV4-3	TRBJ1-2	-
CSVGGTDPDTQYF	TRBV29-1	TRBJ2-3	-
CASSLVRHSYEQYF	TRBV11-2	TRBJ2-7	-
CASSERTSPTDTQYF	TRBV2	TRBJ2-3	TRBD2